This TCR beta chain was captured in a study of T-cell reconstitution after alpha-beta-depleted transplantation in children. Using unique molecular identifiers, the investigators prepared the TCRbeta library. TCRdb re-called the PCR reads through MiXCR, storing one row per CDR3 protein. The sample records approximately 300,000 distinct CDR3 sequences, roughly 11% being singletons. This clonotype appeared many times. Antigen: not known. Findings and limits, study-wide: When one year had passed after transplant, most T-cell counts and diversity came from newly produced T cells.

V lost 5 bases and J 6 bases, leaving 19 bases between the germline ends. Germline CDR1 LGHNA, CDR2 YNFKEQ. This CDR3 is 15 amino acids long. This sequence was found in a male patient aged 2-15 years who had a stem cell transplant for chronic granulomatous disease, so the T cells may come from the graft donor. The sequencing used peripheral blood, collected 180 days after TCRalphabeta/CD19-depleted stem cell transplant. The rearrangement uses TRBV4-2 and TRBJ1-1; possible D gene TRBD1, 6 bases. The DNA for the CDR3 is TGTGCCAGCAGCAAAAAGGGGGAGGAGAGCGCTGAAGCTTTCTTT. Translated: CASSKKGEESAEAFF.